This TCR beta chain was profiled in a study of tumor and adjacent non-tumor tissue in lung cancer. Study background: Patients comprised about a dozen adenocarcinoma, a couple of squamous cell carcinoma and 1 small cell lung cancer. The patients, roughly 10 men and roughly 5 women, were 31 to 76 with stage I to III disease. On average, productive TCRbeta reads reached about 4.4 million per sample.

The template was RNA from unsorted bulk tissue. TCRbeta libraries were built with three rounds of nested PCR, modified from ARM-PCR. TCRdb fed the multiplex PCR reads into MiXCR, producing one record per CDR3 protein. The sample includes 89,000 or so distinct CDR3 sequences, about 66% of them seen just once. Regarding the study as a whole: Tumor repertoires had a smaller top 100 clone share than normal lung.

This clonotype was seen many times. Antigen specificity is unknown. This receptor was identified in a man between 65 and 80 years old with non-small cell lung cancer. Sample: lung tumor tissue.

The CDR3 DNA follows: TGTGCCAGCCGGGAGTACGGGGGCAATCAGCCCCAGCATTTT. Translated, it gives CASREYGGNQPQHF. The J gene is TRBJ1-5, the V gene TRBV6-1; D uncertain. The CDR3 covers 14 residues. Germline assignment: CDR1 MNHNS and CDR2 SASEGT. Trimming took 8 bases from V and 2 from J, leaving 13 bases between them.